Listed below are T cell receptor beta chains from one sample, sequenced in a study of beta chain features in type 1 diabetes. Clones were read by immunoSEQ multiplex PCR, and TCRdb kept only the in-frame ones, dropping some. The sample lists fewer than 650,000 clones, less than 20% seen once, with about 0.086% in the top ten. The sequencing sample was made of naive CD4+ T cells from blood. These receptors originate from a man between 18 and 35 years old in good health. Both conserved end residues are part of each CDR3. Fields, in order: D gene, V gene, clone size, J gene, CDR3 protein, CDR3 DNA. The D gene is left open where the match is weak. Size is stated for part of the rows, as once, few or many counts, or as a class when the clone is expanded.

>TRBD2|TRBV13|few|TRBJ2-7
CASSRLAELYEQYF
TGTGCCAGCAGCCGACTAGCGGAGCTCTACGAGCAGTACTTC
>.|TRBV28|.|TRBJ1-2
CASSLLQRDGYTF
TGTGCCAGCAGTTTATTACAGAGGGATGGCTACACCTTC
>.|TRBV27|.|TRBJ2-7
CASSPWSALSYEQYF
TGTGCCAGCAGCCCCTGGAGTGCTCTCTCCTACGAGCAGTACTTC
>.|TRBV20-1|.|TRBJ1-2
CSGAWIYGYTF
TGCAGTGGGGCATGGATTTATGGCTACACCTTC
>TRBD2|TRBV4-2|.|TRBJ2-2
CASSQDRSGGAGELFF
TGTGCCAGCAGCCAAGATAGGAGCGGGGGGGCCGGGGAGCTGTTTTTT
>.|TRBV30|.|TRBJ2-2
CAWSGGGTGELFF
TGTGCCTGGAGTGGGGGTGGGACCGGGGAGCTGTTTTTT
>.|TRBV15|.|TRBJ2-7
CATSPTPQPSYEQYF
TGTGCCACCAGCCCGACCCCACAACCCTCCTACGAGCAGTACTTC
>TRBD1|TRBV5-1|.|TRBJ1-1
CASSLATGAVNTEAFF
TGCGCCAGCAGCTTGGCGACAGGGGCGGTGAACACTGAAGCTTTCTTT
>.|TRBV7-2|.|TRBJ2-1
CASTVYNEQFF
TGTGCCAGCACCGTCTACAATGAGCAGTTCTTC
>.|TRBV9|.|TRBJ2-7
CASSVGGTYEQYF
TGTGCCAGCAGCGTAGGCGGTACTTACGAGCAGTACTTC
>.|TRBV10-3|.|TRBJ1-1
CAISELGHPTEAFF
TGTGCCATCAGTGAGCTCGGGCACCCCACTGAAGCTTTCTTT
>.|TRBV2|few|TRBJ2-7
CASSETPYEQYF
TGTGCCAGCAGTGAAACCCCCTACGAGCAGTACTTC
>.|TRBV6-1|few|TRBJ1-4
CASRTGFSGEKLFF
TGTGCCAGCAGGACAGGTTTCTCCGGGGAAAAACTGTTTTTT
>.|TRBV7-9|many|TRBJ2-1
CASSLAVTAGNNNEQFF
TGTGCCAGCAGCTTAGCAGTAACGGCAGGGAATAACAATGAGCAGTTCTTC
>TRBD2|TRBV5-1|.|TRBJ2-7
CASTAGLGFSVDYEQYF
TGCGCCAGCACTGCGGGACTAGGTTTTTCTGTGGACTACGAGCAGTACTTC
>.|TRBV9|.|TRBJ2-2
CASSASSGGTGELFF
TGTGCCAGCAGCGCTTCATCCGGCGGGACCGGGGAGCTGTTTTTT
>TRBD2|TRBV10-3|.|TRBJ2-3
CATQREDTQYF
TGTGCCACCCAGCGGGAAGATACGCAGTATTTT
>TRBD2|TRBV4-1|few|TRBJ2-3
CASSQKRTSGGAVTDTQYF
TGCGCCAGCAGCCAAAAAAGGACTAGCGGGGGGGCGGTGACAGATACGCAGTATTTT
>.|TRBV7-9|few|TRBJ1-4
CASSLGAVNEKLFF
TGTGCCAGCAGCTTAGGGGCAGTTAATGAAAAACTGTTTTTT
>TRBD1|TRBV27|few|TRBJ1-2
CASSARGNYGYTF
TGTGCCAGCAGTGCCAGGGGGAACTATGGCTACACCTTC
>TRBD1|TRBV6-5|.|TRBJ1-1
CASSRGQGPEAFF
TGTGCCAGCAGCCGGGGACAGGGACCTGAAGCTTTCTTT
>TRBD1|TRBV18|.|TRBJ1-5
CASSETTGTGRQPQHF
TGTGCCAGCTCAGAAACTACCGGGACAGGGCGTCAGCCCCAGCATTTT
>.|TRBV7-9|few|TRBJ2-3
CASSFGQSLGVDTQYF
TGTGCCAGCAGCTTTGGACAGTCCTTGGGAGTAGATACGCAGTATTTT
>TRBD2|TRBV7-9|.|TRBJ2-3
CASSPGGGPTDTQYF
TGTGCCAGCAGCCCAGGCGGGGGGCCTACAGATACGCAGTATTTT
>TRBD1|TRBV9|.|TRBJ1-6
CASSAGQGRNSPLHF
TGTGCCAGCAGCGCGGGACAGGGGAGAAATTCACCCCTCCACTTT
>.|TRBV5-5|few|TRBJ2-7
CASTGQITSYEQYF
TGTGCCAGCACCGGACAGATAACTTCCTACGAGCAGTACTTC
>.|TRBV7-6|.|TRBJ2-7
CASSLVDWGSTYEQYF
TGTGCCAGCAGCTTAGTCGACTGGGGCTCTACCTACGAGCAGTACTTC
>.|TRBV4-1|few|TRBJ1-5
CASSPTLADKTQHF
TGCGCCAGCAGCCCGACCCTAGCTGACAAAACCCAGCATTTT
>.|TRBV19|.|TRBJ2-4
CASSKALLAKNIQYF
TGTGCCAGTAGTAAGGCACTATTAGCCAAAAACATTCAGTACTTC
>.|TRBV18|.|TRBJ1-2
CASSPPSGGNYGYTF
TGTGCCAGCTCACCACCCTCCGGGGGAAACTATGGCTACACCTTC
>.|TRBV14|few|TRBJ2-1
CASSSFLAGEQFF
TGTGCCAGCAGCTCATTTTTGGCTGGTGAGCAGTTCTTC
>TRBD1|TRBV5-1|.|TRBJ2-5
CASRQGWFQQETQYF
TGCGCCAGCAGACAGGGGTGGTTTCAGCAAGAGACCCAGTACTTC
>.|TRBV6-5|few|TRBJ1-2
CASRKDTPPYGYTF
TGTGCCAGCAGGAAGGATACTCCTCCTTATGGCTACACCTTC
>.|TRBV27|.|TRBJ2-7
CASSLSPQGSYEQYF
TGTGCCAGCAGTTTATCTCCCCAGGGGTCCTACGAGCAGTACTTC
>.|TRBV5-1|few|TRBJ1-4
CASSRAAGEGEKLFF
TGCGCCAGCAGCCGCGCGGCAGGGGAGGGAGAAAAACTGTTTTTT
>TRBD1|TRBV9|few|TRBJ2-3
CASSAPGQGTDTQYF
TGTGCCAGCAGCGCCCCGGGACAGGGGACAGATACGCAGTATTTT
>TRBD1|TRBV7-2|.|TRBJ1-2
CASRLTGPNYGYTF
TGTGCCAGCAGACTGACAGGGCCTAACTATGGCTACACCTTC
>.|TRBV7-9|many|TRBJ2-1
CASSEQFF
TGTGCATCGTCTGAGCAGTTCTTC
>.|TRBV28|.|TRBJ2-7
CASNSPGYEQYF
TGTGCCAGCAACTCCCCGGGGTACGAGCAGTACTTC
>TRBD2|TRBV10-3|.|TRBJ2-3
CAIKGGTSLTDTQYF
TGTGCCATCAAAGGCGGGACTAGCCTCACAGATACGCAGTATTTT
>TRBD2|TRBV9|.|TRBJ2-7
CASSVGLAGGLYEQYF
TGTGCCAGCAGCGTTGGACTAGCGGGGGGGCTCTACGAGCAGTACTTC
>TRBD1|TRBV7-9|.|TRBJ2-5
CASSRRDRGVRQETQYF
TGTGCCAGCAGCCGCAGGGACAGGGGGGTTCGGCAAGAGACCCAGTACTTC
>.|TRBV4-3|few|TRBJ2-1
CASSQIVGGAYNEQFF
TGCGCCAGCAGCCAAATTGTAGGCGGAGCCTACAATGAGCAGTTCTTC
>TRBD2|TRBV11-2|.|TRBJ2-3
CASSLLAGGLTDTQYF
TGTGCCAGCAGCTTGCTAGCGGGAGGCCTCACAGATACGCAGTATTTT
>TRBD2|TRBV10-3|.|TRBJ2-1
CAISEGGRQYNEQFF
TGTGCCATCAGTGAGGGCGGGAGACAATACAATGAGCAGTTCTTC
>TRBD1|TRBV7-8|.|TRBJ2-1
CASSPKRGLGNEQFF
TGTGCCAGCAGCCCAAAAAGGGGGCTCGGCAATGAGCAGTTCTTC
>TRBD2|TRBV29-1|.|TRBJ2-3
CSVTSGSTDTQYF
TGCAGCGTCACTAGCGGGAGCACAGATACGCAGTATTTT
>TRBD2|TRBV5-4|.|TRBJ2-7
CASSSASGTSGSREQYF
TGTGCCAGCAGCTCAGCCAGCGGGACTAGCGGGAGTCGCGAGCAGTACTTC
>.|TRBV5-1|.|TRBJ1-3
CASSLDGASGNTIYF
TGCGCCAGCAGCTTGGACGGAGCCTCTGGAAACACCATATATTTT
>TRBD2|TRBV28|.|TRBJ2-7
CASSSPGTSPYEQYF
TGTGCCAGCAGTTCGCCCGGGACTAGCCCCTACGAGCAGTACTTC
>TRBD1|TRBV6-1|few|TRBJ1-1
CASSRTGPEAFF
TGTGCCAGCAGCCGGACAGGGCCTGAAGCTTTCTTT
>.|TRBV5-4|.|TRBJ2-3
CASSVDKYTQYF
TGTGCCAGCAGCGTCGACAAATATACGCAGTATTTT
>TRBD2|TRBV28|.|TRBJ2-1
CASSSLWREGYNEQFF
TGTGCCAGCAGTTCCCTTTGGCGGGAGGGGTACAATGAGCAGTTCTTC